The 10 T cell receptor beta chains below all came from one sample that was sequenced in a study of STAT5B mutations in CD4+ large granular lymphocyte leukemia. Libraries were prepared by immunoSEQ multiplex PCR; TCRdb keeps only in-frame clonotypes and omits some of them. Of approximately 30,000 clones listed, just under 75% are singletons. Material: CD4+ T cells from blood buffy coats. All receptors come from a human donor in good health.

This clone was counted once. The genes are TRBV10-3 and TRBJ2-1; perhaps TRBD2 as D (6 bases). The CDR3 runs to 15 residues. Trimming removed 4 bases from V and 4 bases from J, with 14 bases in between. CDR1 is ENHRY and CDR2 is SYGVKD in the germline V gene. The CDR3 here is CAISAGGPGYNEQFF. The CDR3 DNA sequence: TGTGCCATCAGTGCAGGAGGGCCGGGGTACAATGAGCAGTTCTTC.

V usage is TRBV9 and J usage is TRBJ2-3, with D uncertain. V was shortened by 0 bases and J by 4 bases, with 9 bases between the two germline ends. The CDR3 runs 14 residues. The germline V gene encodes CDR1 SGDLS and CDR2 YYNGEE. In nucleotides, the CDR3 is TGTGCCAGCAGCGTAGCGTTAATGTCAGATACGCAGTATTTT. Translation gives CASSVALMSDTQYF. The full variable domain, in which reference TRBV9 and TRBJ2-3 provide the parts outside the CDR3, is DSGVTQTPKHLITATGQRVTLRCSPRSGDLSVYWYQQSLDQGLQFLIQYYNGEERAKGNILERFSAQQFPDLHSELNLSSLELGDSALYFCASSVALMSDTQYFGPGTRLTVL.

This rearrangement joins TRBV9 to TRBJ2-1; 8 bases fit TRBD1. This CDR3 is built from 15 residues. The germline gives CDR1 SGDLS, CDR2 YYNGEE. The V and J ends lost 4 bases and 3 bases, in that order; junction bases with no gene match: 6. The CDR3 bases are TGTGCCAGCAGCCAAGGACAGGGAGTCTACAATGAGCAGTTCTTC. Translation: CASSQGQGVYNEQFF.

The chain recombines TRBV9 with TRBJ2-7; no clear D gene. There are 14 residues in the CDR3. From germline, CDR1 is SGDLS and CDR2 YYNGEE. V lost 0 bases, J lost 0 bases, and 7 bases lay in between. CDR3 protein: CASSVGEDSYEQYF. The CDR3 DNA reads TGTGCCAGCAGCGTAGGCGAGGACTCCTACGAGCAGTACTTC.

The gene calls are TRBV9 and TRBJ2-4; TRBD1 matches at 9 bases. This CDR3 spans 13 amino acids. V dropped 4 bases and J dropped 11; count of bases not matched to a gene: 7. Germline V gives CDR1 SGDLS, CDR2 YYNGEE. CDR3 in DNA: TGTGCCAGCAGCAGAGCCGACAGGGGGGTTCAGTACTTC. It specifies CASSRADRGVQYF.

The CDR3 loop reads CASESVSSTDTQYF. The CDR3 nucleotides are TGTGCCAGTGAAAGTGTGTCTAGCACAGATACGCAGTATTTT. The gene calls are TRBV19 and TRBJ2-3; no clear D gene. V lost 8 bases and J lost 0, with 12 bases in between. Germline V gene lookup returns CDR1 LNHDA and CDR2 SQIVND (reference sequence). This CDR3 is built from 14 residues.

The chain uses TRBV19 and TRBJ2-2, with D maybe TRBD2 (5 bases). CDR3 length: 13 residues. V was clipped by 11 bases and J by 0 bases, with 10 bases between them. CDR1 and CDR2 from the germline V gene are LNHDA and SQIVND (reference sequence). The DNA of the CDR3 is TGTGCCCCCTTGCGGGCGAACACCGGGGAGCTGTTTTTT. This translates into CAPLRANTGELFF.

Written as DNA, the CDR3 is TGTGCCAGCAGCGTATTGGACGGGGCCGGTGAGCAGTTCTTC. It is translated as CASSVLDGAGEQFF. This rearrangement joins TRBV9 to TRBJ2-1; D is perhaps TRBD1 or TRBD2 (5 bases each). From germline, CDR1 is SGDLS and CDR2 YYNGEE. The CDR3 covers 14 residues. Trimming left V 1 base short and J 9 bases short, with 14 bases between.

The chain links TRBV29-1 to TRBJ1-2, with 7 bases identical to TRBD1. V shed 7 bases, J shed 5 bases, and the junction held 7 bases outside the gene matches. This CDR3 has 12 residues. Germline values: CDR1 SQVTM, CDR2 ANQGSEA. The CDR3 nucleotides read TGCAGCGCGACGGGACAGAATTATGGCTACACCTTC. Protein: CSATGQNYGYTF.

This clone was detected once. The CDR3, as DNA: TGCGCCAGCAGCAAATCTCCGGGACAGGGGGAGTCCTACGAGCAGTACTTC. This translates into CASSKSPGQGESYEQYF. V is TRBV5-1 and J is TRBJ2-7, with 11 bases identical to TRBD1. Germline values: CDR1 SGHRS, CDR2 YFSETQ. V was pared by 4 bases and J by 1 base, with 10 bases of the junction left unmatched. This CDR3 contains 17 residues.